This TCR beta chain was sequenced during a study of CD8+ T cells in alopecia areata. Whole-study results and caveats: Higher clonality and more expanded CD8+ clones appeared in lesional than normal scalp. The study also sequences resident alphabeta T cells of normal skin in scalp samples.

Details on this clone: What it binds is not known.

The treatment denotes: oral pan-JAK inhibitor, 5-10 mg twice daily. The study team obtained lesional scalp punch biopsies and peripheral blood from alopecia areata patients. Germline CDR1 is SEHNR and CDR2 is FQNEAQ (reference sequence). The length of the CDR3 is 14 residues. Trimming left V 5 bases short and J 0 bases short, with 10 bases between. TCR sequencing used cDNA made by reverse transcription of extracted RNA. Using immunoSEQ multiplex PCR, the repertoire was profiled, and TCRdb retains in-frame clones only, with some absent. The sample has 150,000 to 200,000 clones, 60% to 70% seen once; the top ten hold approximately 3.4%.

The material sequenced was CD4+ T cells sorted from blood, taken at week 4, from a patient treated with tofacitinib. This chain joins TRBV7-9 and TRBJ1-2; D may be TRBD1 (6 bases). The source is a human donor with alopecia areata. DNA for the CDR3: TGTGCCAGCAGCGCCGGGACAACTAACTATGGCTACACCTTC. This encodes CASSAGTTNYGYTF.